One sample yielded the 3 T cell receptor beta chains listed below, sequenced in a study of blood T cell repertoires in COVID-19. TCRdb's copy holds only in-frame clones and misses some; the assay was immunoSEQ multiplex PCR. The sample carries about 65,000 clones, 90% recorded once. Sequencing input: peripheral blood. These TCRs come from a man in his sixties with acute or convalescent COVID-19.

The chain is built from TRBV5-6 and TRBJ1-5; tentative D call: TRBD1 (5 bases). This CDR3 contains 16 residues. From germline, CDR1 is SGHDT and CDR2 YYEEEE. Trimming cost V 2 bases and J 0 bases, with 12 bases left between them. The DNA for the CDR3 is TGTGCCAGCAGCTTAGCAGGGACTTATAGCAATCAGCCCCAGCATTTT. Its protein product is CASSLAGTYSNQPQHF.

The J gene is TRBJ1-1, the V gene TRBV5-8, with 7 nucleotides matching TRBD1. V shed 0 bases and J 4 bases; nucleotides not matched to a gene: 3. This CDR3 is built from 14 residues. The germline gives CDR1 SGHTS, CDR2 YDEGEE. Here the CDR3 DNA reads TGTGCCAGCAGCTTGGCAGGGGGACGCACTGAAGCTTTCTTT. It codes for CASSLAGGRTEAFF. The whole variable domain, filled in from reference TRBV5-8 and TRBJ1-1, reads EAGVTQSPTHLIKTRGQQATLRCSPISGHTSVYWYQQALGLGLQFLLWYDEGEERNRGNFPPRFSGRQFPNYSSELNVNALELEDSALYLCASSLAGGRTEAFFGQGTRLTVV.

The V call is TRBV19, the J call TRBJ2-2; D possibly corresponds to TRBD1 (5 bases). There are 14 residues in the CDR3. Trimming left V 5 bases short and J 1 base short, with 8 bases between. CDR1 is LNHDA and CDR2 is SQIVND in the germline V gene (reference sequence). CDR3 coding DNA: TGTGCCAGTAGTGAAAGGGGGAACACCGGGGAGCTGTTTTTT. This translates into CASSERGNTGELFF.